The 22 T cell receptor beta chains presented below share a single source sample, sequenced in a study of technical replicates of blood from several donors. Produced via immunoSEQ multiplex PCR; TCRdb's table is partial and in-frame only. Of about 93,000 clones listed, 95% are singletons. Specimen: T cells isolated from PBMCs. The receptors here all came from a human donor in good health.

The CDR3 nucleotides read TGTGCCAGCAGTTACGGAGTGGGGGGGAAAAACATTCAGTACTTC. Translating it yields CASSYGVGGKNIQYF. The chain couples TRBV6-5 to TRBJ2-4, with 7 bases that match TRBD2. Looked up from germline, CDR1 is MNHEY and CDR2 is SVGAGI. CDR3 length: 15 residues. The ends lost 2 bases at V and 4 bases at J; junction bases unmatched: 5.

The rearrangement joins TRBV7-9 to TRBJ1-1; 12 nucleotides agree with TRBD1. The J segment lost 6 bases and the V segment lost 5 bases, leaving 7 bases of the junction unmatched. CDR3 length equals 15 residues. Germline CDR1 is SEHNR and CDR2 is FQNEAQ (reference sequence). The CDR3 DNA reads as TGTGCCAGCAGCCTCCGGGACAGGGGGCTCCCTGAAGCTTTCTTT. It specifies CASSLRDRGLPEAFF.

This clone was counted a single time. This chain uses TRBV11-2 with TRBJ2-7; tentative D call: TRBD1 (6 bases). CDR1 SGHAT and CDR2 FQNNGV come from the germline V gene. Trimming took 1 base from V and 4 from J, leaving 11 bases between them. The CDR3 length is 14 residues. CDR3: CASSLARGMYEQYF. For the CDR3, the DNA is TGTGCCAGCAGCTTAGCCAGGGGCATGTACGAGCAGTACTTC.

The chain combines TRBV19 with TRBJ2-7; D perhaps matches TRBD2 (6 bases). The CDR3 length is 17 residues. With 3 bases removed from V and 0 bases from J, the gap between germline ends came to 18 bases. The germline gives CDR1 LNHDA, CDR2 SQIVND (reference sequence). Here the CDR3 DNA reads TGTGCCAGTAGTATTATGGCTAGCGCCGGTAGCTCCTACGAGCAGTACTTC. Protein: CASSIMASAGSSYEQYF.

This clone came up once. V gene TRBV4-1 combines with J gene TRBJ2-7; no firm D call. There are 16 residues in the CDR3. CDR1 is MGHRA, CDR2 YSYEKL, per germline. V shed 2 bases and J shed 0 bases, with 14 bases lying between them. The CDR3 DNA follows: TGCGCCAGCAGCCAACTATTCCAGTCGGGCTCCTACGAGCAGTACTTC. Amino acid sequence: CASSQLFQSGSYEQYF.

The chain couples TRBV5-4 to TRBJ2-3, with D tentatively TRBD2 (6 bases). CDR3 size: 14 residues. Trimming took 1 base from V and 2 from J, leaving 8 bases between them. Germline values: CDR1 SGHNT, CDR2 YYREEE (reference sequence). The chain's CDR3 is CASSLRDSTDTQYF. The CDR3, as DNA: TGTGCCAGCAGCTTGCGGGACTCCACAGATACGCAGTATTTT.

CDR3 nucleotides: TGCGCCAGCAGTGAAGCGACTAGCGGGAGGGATACGCAGTATTTT. Translated: CASSEATSGRDTQYF. This rearrangement joins TRBV10-1 to TRBJ2-3; TRBD2 matches at 13 bases. J was trimmed by 6 bases and V by 3 bases; bases with no gene match: 3. The CDR3 consists of 15 residues. CDR1 and CDR2 (germline): WNHNN, SYGVQD (reference sequence).

V and J are TRBV11-3 and TRBJ1-2; D possibly corresponds to TRBD1 (6 bases). Germline-derived CDR1 and CDR2 are SGHNT and YENEEA. Trimming left V 2 bases short and J 4 bases short, with 11 bases between. This CDR3 comprises 14 residues. The CDR3 protein is CASSLLTGRYGYTF. CDR3 nucleotide sequence: TGTGCCAGCAGCTTATTAACAGGGCGCTATGGCTACACCTTC.

The genes are TRBV5-1 and TRBJ2-4; possible D gene TRBD1, 5 bases. V dropped 6 bases and J dropped 0 bases, with 13 bases sitting between them. The CDR3 loop spans 15 amino acids. Germline CDR1 reads SGHRS; CDR2 reads YFSETQ. As DNA, the CDR3 is TGCGCCAGCACCCGACAGCCCCTAGCCAAAAACATTCAGTACTTC. This codes for CASTRQPLAKNIQYF.

The rearrangement links TRBV28 to TRBJ1-5; tentative D call: TRBD1 (5 bases). The germline gives CDR1 MDHEN, CDR2 SYDVKM. The V gene lost 7 bases and the J gene lost 1 base, with 14 bases spanning the gap. The CDR3 length is 15 residues. CDR3 sequence: CASTRGRWSNQPQHF. Written as DNA, the CDR3 is TGTGCCAGCACAAGGGGCAGGTGGAGCAATCAGCCCCAGCATTTT.

This clone was detected only once. V and J are TRBV11-3 and TRBJ1-2; weak D call: TRBD1 (5 bases). Trimming removed 0 bases at V and 8 bases at J, with 13 bases between. Germline V gene sequence: CDR1 SGHNT, CDR2 YENEEA. This CDR3 has 14 residues. The CDR3 DNA sequence: TGTGCCAGCAGCTTAGATTTCTCAGGGCGCGGCTACACCTTC. This translates into CASSLDFSGRGYTF. The full variable domain, rest sourced from reference TRBV11-3 and TRBJ1-2, is EAGVVQSPRYKIIEKKQPVAFWCNPISGHNTLYWYLQNLGQGPELLIRYENEEAVDDSQLPKDRFSAERLKGVDSTLKIQPAELGDSAVYLCASSLDFSGRGYTFGSGTRLTVV.

The chain is built from TRBV9 and TRBJ2-3; 12 bases align to TRBD2. V gave up 3 bases and J gave up 6 bases; unmatched junction bases: 11. The germline V gene encodes CDR1 SGDLS and CDR2 YYNGEE. The CDR3 is made up of 17 amino acids. CDR3 coding DNA: TGTGCCAGCAGCGGGGCTAGCGGGGGGGACTGGGTGGATACGCAGTATTTT. Protein: CASSGASGGDWVDTQYF.

The rearrangement links TRBV11-2 to TRBJ2-1, with D unresolved. V lost 1 base and J lost 3, with 7 bases in between. CDR1 and CDR2 (germline): SGHAT, FQNNGV. The CDR3 has 14 amino acids. In nucleotides, the CDR3 is TGTGCCAGCAGCTTAGTATCTATCTACAATGAGCAGTTCTTC. The encoded protein is CASSLVSIYNEQFF.

The chain is built from TRBV7-8 and TRBJ1-5; perhaps TRBD1 as D (6 bases). The CDR3 extends over 15 amino acids. Trimming removed 5 bases from V and 5 bases from J, with 16 bases in between. Germline V gene lookup returns CDR1 SGHVS and CDR2 FQNEAQ. CDR3 residues: CASSPRQVGDQPQHF. In nucleotides, the CDR3 is TGTGCCAGCAGCCCAAGACAGGTGGGGGATCAGCCCCAGCATTTT.

V usage is TRBV9 and J usage is TRBJ1-2; 10 bases are shared with TRBD1. The CDR3 has 14 amino acids. Losses at the gene ends were 5 bases for V and 6 bases for J; bases not matched to a gene: 7. Germline-derived CDR1 and CDR2 are SGDLS and YYNGEE. CDR3 coding DNA: TGTGCCAGCAGGACAGGGGGCGAATTGGATGGCTACACCTTC. Residues: CASRTGGELDGYTF.

A single count supports this clone. The chain has TRBV5-6 and TRBJ2-1; tentatively, D is TRBD1 (8 bases). Trimming pared 4 bases from V and 7 bases from J, leaving 30 bases between. The CDR3 has 19 amino acids. Germline V gives CDR1 SGHDT, CDR2 YYEEEE. The DNA for the CDR3 is TGTGCCAGCAGCGGCTGGACAGGGAGGGCACGGGTAGTAAAGAATGAGCAGTTCTTC. Encoded protein: CASSGWTGRARVVKNEQFF. The whole variable domain, remainder taken from reference TRBV5-6 and TRBJ2-1, is DAGVTQSPTHLIKTRGQQVTLRCSPKSGHDTVSWYQQALGQGPQFIFQYYEEEERQRGNFPDRFSGHQFPNYSSELNVNALLLGDSALYLCASSGWTGRARVVKNEQFFGPGTRLTVL.

V is TRBV29-1 and J is TRBJ1-1; D is possibly TRBD1 (5 bases). The CDR3 is 17 residues long. Germline V lookup: CDR1 SQVTM, CDR2 ANQGSEA. Trimming left V 6 bases short and J 2 bases short, with 25 bases between. CDR3 nucleotide sequence: TGCAGCGTAGGGACTGCCGGCCGACCCGGACCTAACACTGAAGCTTTCTTT. Translating gives CSVGTAGRPGPNTEAFF.

The V and J genes are TRBV25-1 and TRBJ1-1; a possible D gene is TRBD1 (6 bases). The CDR3 loop spans 12 amino acids. Germline V gene sequence: CDR1 MGHDK, CDR2 SYGVNS. V gave up 7 bases and J gave up 11 bases, with 17 bases separating them. The chain's CDR3 is CASKLAGAQAFF. CDR3 nucleotides: TGTGCCAGCAAGTTGGCAGGGGCCCAGGCTTTCTTT.

The chain carries TRBV15 and TRBJ1-6; the match to TRBD1 covers 10 bases. After removal of 6 bases from V and 6 bases from J, the junction contained 8 bases not matched to a gene. The CDR3 spans 16 residues. Germline loops: CDR1 LNHNV, CDR2 YYDKDF (reference sequence). This CDR3 is CATRGTGVKFNSPLHF. CDR3 coding DNA: TGTGCCACCAGGGGGACAGGGGTAAAATTTAATTCACCCCTCCACTTT.

The chain combines TRBV6-5 with TRBJ1-2; D not resolved. Germline values: CDR1 MNHEY, CDR2 SVGAGI. This CDR3 region has 11 residues. V was cut by 6 bases and J by 4 bases, with 6 bases left in between. The CDR3 nucleotides read TGTGCCAGCAGGTCTCTCTATGGCTACACCTTC. Its translation: CASRSLYGYTF.

This chain links TRBV27 with TRBJ1-2, with a possible D match to TRBD1 (6 bases). CDR3 length: 14 amino acids. The germline CDR1 and CDR2 sequences are MNHEY and SMNVEV (reference sequence). The ends were cut back, 0 bases at V and 8 bases at J, with 13 bases in the middle. CDR3 sequence reads: CASSLSPQGQGYTF. CDR3 in DNA: TGTGCCAGCAGTTTATCCCCACAGGGACAAGGCTACACCTTC.

This rearrangement joins TRBV7-8 to TRBJ1-2; the D gene is possibly TRBD1 (6 bases). The germline CDR1 and CDR2 sequences are SGHVS and FQNEAQ. The CDR3 is 16 residues long. Trimming pared 5 bases from V and 8 bases from J, leaving 24 bases between. The CDR3 reads CASSLSLRRVGGGYTF. DNA for the CDR3: TGTGCCAGCAGCCTTAGCTTGCGGCGTGTTGGGGGCGGCTACACCTTC.